What follows describes a single T cell receptor beta chain. Its specificity is not known. These data belong to a study of T cells in Graves' hyperthyroidism and ophthalmopathy. Whole-study findings and limits: Within blood appeared most thyroid clonotypes that had expanded above 0.001. Separating ophthalmopathy from stable hyperthyroidism was achieved by a 13 V-J model.

Subjects aged 18 to 65 presented with newly diagnosed hyperthyroidism of less than 2 months' duration. Using more than 7.5 ml of fresh peripheral blood, PBMCs were prepared. V lost 4 bases to trimming and J lost 8 bases; unmatched junction nucleotides: 10. The CDR3 has 15 amino acids. RNA transcripts served as the template for amplifying TCR beta CDR3 regions. HTBI primers were used for first-round RT-PCR of the TCR CDR3. TCRdb re-called the multiplex PCR reads with MiXCR, one entry per CDR3 protein. Counted here are approximately 870,000 distinct CDR3 sequences, around 39% occurring once; the ten biggest clones make up around 10%.

The TCR originated in a young man with Graves' hyperthyroidism. The sample taken for sequencing was blood. The rearrangement joins TRBV12-3 or TRBV12-4 to TRBJ1-2; TRBD1 matches 10 bases. The chain's CDR3 is CASSSSGQGIGGYTF. CDR3 nucleotides: TGTGCCAGCAGTTCATCGGGACAGGGGATTGGGGGCTACACCTTC.